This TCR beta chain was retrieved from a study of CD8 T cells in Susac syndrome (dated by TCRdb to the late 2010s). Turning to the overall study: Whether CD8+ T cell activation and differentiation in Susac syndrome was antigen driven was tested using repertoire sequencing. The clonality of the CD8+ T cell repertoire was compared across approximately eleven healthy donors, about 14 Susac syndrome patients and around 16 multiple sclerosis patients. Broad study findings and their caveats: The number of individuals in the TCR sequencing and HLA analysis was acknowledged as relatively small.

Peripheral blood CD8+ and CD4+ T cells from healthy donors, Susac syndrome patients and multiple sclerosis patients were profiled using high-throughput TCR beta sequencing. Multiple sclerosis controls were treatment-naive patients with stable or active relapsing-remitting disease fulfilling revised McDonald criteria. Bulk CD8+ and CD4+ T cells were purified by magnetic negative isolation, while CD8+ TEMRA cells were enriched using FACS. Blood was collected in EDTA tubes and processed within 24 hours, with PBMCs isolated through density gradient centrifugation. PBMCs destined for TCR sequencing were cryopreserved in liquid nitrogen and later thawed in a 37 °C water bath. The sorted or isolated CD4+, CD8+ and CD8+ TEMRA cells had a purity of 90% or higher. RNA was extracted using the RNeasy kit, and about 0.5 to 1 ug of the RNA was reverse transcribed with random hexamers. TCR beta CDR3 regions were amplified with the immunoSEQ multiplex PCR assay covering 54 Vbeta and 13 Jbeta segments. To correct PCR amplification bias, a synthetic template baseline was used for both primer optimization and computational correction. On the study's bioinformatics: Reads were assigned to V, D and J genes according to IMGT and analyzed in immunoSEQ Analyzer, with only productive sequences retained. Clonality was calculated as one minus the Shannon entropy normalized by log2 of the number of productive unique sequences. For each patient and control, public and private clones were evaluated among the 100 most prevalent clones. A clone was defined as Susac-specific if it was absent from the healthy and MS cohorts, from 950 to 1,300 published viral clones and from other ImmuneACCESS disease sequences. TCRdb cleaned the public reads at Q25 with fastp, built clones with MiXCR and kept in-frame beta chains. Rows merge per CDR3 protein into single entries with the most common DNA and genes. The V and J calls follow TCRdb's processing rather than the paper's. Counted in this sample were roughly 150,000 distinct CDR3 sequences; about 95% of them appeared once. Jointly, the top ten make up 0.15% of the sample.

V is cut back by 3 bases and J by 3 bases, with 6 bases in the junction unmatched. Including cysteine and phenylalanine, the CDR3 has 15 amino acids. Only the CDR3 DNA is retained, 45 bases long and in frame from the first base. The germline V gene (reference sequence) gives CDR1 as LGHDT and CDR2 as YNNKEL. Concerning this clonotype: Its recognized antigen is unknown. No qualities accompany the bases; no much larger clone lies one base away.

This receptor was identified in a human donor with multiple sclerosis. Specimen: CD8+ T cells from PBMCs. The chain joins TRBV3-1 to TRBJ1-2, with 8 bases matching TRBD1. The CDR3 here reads CASSHYGTGDYGYTF. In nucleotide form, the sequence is TGTGCCAGCAGCCATTATGGGACAGGTGACTATGGCTACACCTTC.